This TCR beta chain was retrieved from a study of Ad26.COV2.S vaccination and SARS-CoV-2 variants. Some clones are missing from TCRdb's copy, which holds only in-frame ones; the method was immunoSEQ multiplex PCR. In the table there are 380,000 or so clones, roughly 85% of which are singletons. Looked up from germline, CDR1 is MNHNY and CDR2 is SVGAGI (reference sequence). V was shortened by 4 bases and J by 11 bases, with 2 bases between the two germline ends. This CDR3 has 9 amino acids. Treatment specified: some 19 received Ad26.COV2.S at low or high dose, single or two shots; 5 received placebo; per-sample allocation not given. Sampling took place 63 days after the first vaccine or placebo injection.

The clonotype comes from a person aged 18-60 years who received the Ad26.COV2.S COVID-19 vaccine or a placebo. This sample comprised peripheral blood, obtained in a trial of Ad26.COV2.S vaccine versus placebo. This rearrangement joins TRBV6-6 to TRBJ1-4; D unresolved. CDR3 sequence: CASSWKLFF. The CDR3 coding sequence is TGTGCCAGCAGTTGGAAACTGTTTTTT.